This T cell receptor (beta chain) came from a study of blood T cells in healthy people across ages. Study-level points and caveats: Measured against age, TCR beta diversity per million T cells decreased in a roughly linear manner.

This clonotype occurred a few times. Its antigen remains unknown. The authors drew around 11 milliliters of peripheral blood from each donor. The germline CDR1 and CDR2 sequences are SGDLS and YYNGEE. Trimming took off 0 bases at V and 6 bases at J, with 16 bases between the two ends. There are 16 residues in the CDR3. Then a second PCR, running roughly 7 to 12 cycles, was carried out with a sample-barcoded 5' primer and a J-beta primer mix. TCRdb reprocessed the 5' RACE reads via MiXCR and lists one record per CDR3 protein. The table has about 1,400,000 distinct CDR3 sequences, roughly 40% seen once. The chain links TRBV9 to TRBJ2-1, with no clear D. Sequencing used blood. The source of this sequence is a woman aged 18-29 years in good health. CDR3 nucleotides: TGTGCCAGCAGCGTAGAGAAAGGCCCATCCCGCAATGAGCAGTTCTTC. It codes for CASSVEKGPSRNEQFF.